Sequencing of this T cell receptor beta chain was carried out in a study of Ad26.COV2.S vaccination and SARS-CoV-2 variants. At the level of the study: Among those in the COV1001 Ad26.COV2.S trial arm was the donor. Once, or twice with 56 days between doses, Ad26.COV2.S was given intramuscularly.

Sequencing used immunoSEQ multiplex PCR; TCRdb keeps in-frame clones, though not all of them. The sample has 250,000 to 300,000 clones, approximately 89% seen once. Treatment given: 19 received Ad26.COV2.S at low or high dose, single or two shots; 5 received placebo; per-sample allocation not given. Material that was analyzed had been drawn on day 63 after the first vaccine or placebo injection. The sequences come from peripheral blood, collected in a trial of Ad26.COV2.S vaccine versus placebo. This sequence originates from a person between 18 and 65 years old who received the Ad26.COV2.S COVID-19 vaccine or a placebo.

The DNA of the CDR3 is TGTGCCAGCAGGGGGTACAATGAGCAGTTCTTC. Translated: CASRGYNEQFF. The rearrangement joins TRBV6-5 to TRBJ2-1; D gene uncertain. The V gene's germline CDR1 is MNHEY and CDR2 SVGAGI. The CDR3 is made up of 11 amino acids. V lost 6 bases and J 4 bases, leaving 4 bases between the germline ends.